The present T cell receptor (beta chain) was sequenced within a study of tumor and adjacent non-tumor tissue in lung cancer. TCRbeta libraries were built with three rounds of nested PCR, modified from ARM-PCR. TCRdb itself ran the multiplex PCR reads through MiXCR, one entry per CDR3 protein. The sample lists more than 70,000 distinct CDR3 sequences, about 61% occurring once. The template was RNA from unsorted bulk tissue. Chemotherapy-naive patients with new lung cancer underwent thoracic surgery in China, August–late 2014. Germline lookup yields CDR1 SQVTM and CDR2 ANQGSEA. CDR3 length: 15 amino acids. The J segment lost 5 bases and the V segment lost 6 bases, leaving 13 bases of the junction unmatched. With regard to this clonotype: A read error is possible here, since a much larger clone lies one base away.

The sequence came from a man in his 70s with non-small cell lung cancer. V usage is TRBV29-1 and J usage is TRBJ2-3; 8 bases fit TRBD2. Source material: lung tumor tissue. The CDR3 loop reads CSVRPSGCKVDTQYF. CDR3 bases: TGCAGCGTCCGCCCTAGCGGGTGTAAGGTAGATACGCAGTATTTT.